Sequencing of this T cell receptor (beta chain) was carried out in a study of cytomegalovirus exposure and HLA in healthy donors (dated by TCRdb to about 2017). General notes on the study: According to an earlier analysis of around 600 of the donors, about 170 million T cells yielded some 110 million unique TCR beta sequences and about 300 Gb of sequence data. Roughly 5 DR-DQ haplotypes were handled as single units for association and clustering, since linkage in the cohort was strong. A later genetic analysis used genome-wide SNP genotypes for about 65% of the 666 donors, treating that subset as a discovery cohort. A later analysis re-analyzed previously published TCR beta repertoires from 650 to 800 donors and added high-resolution HLA genotyping to study TCR occurrence patterns. Using immunosequencing, the study profiled T cell repertoires from about 620 subjects and related those repertoires to cytomegalovirus serostatus. In addition to the first cohort of roughly 670 subjects, a separate validation cohort of over 90 different subjects was used. The study combined high-throughput TCR immunosequencing, statistical association of individual TCRs with disease status, and machine learning to predict cytomegalovirus infection status. In an earlier analysis of 500 to 650 of the donors, high-throughput TCR beta sequencing was used to judge whether each TCR beta V gene segment behaved as functional or pseudogenic. Of the roughly 400 genotyped donors, around 81% fell in the genetic ancestry cluster associated with self-reported Caucasian donors. Typing coverage differed by locus: A, B, C, DRB1 and DQB1 were typed in roughly 620-630 donors, DQA1 in 522, DPA1 in 600 to 610, and DPB1 in roughly 450. An early release covering around 630 HLA-typed donors comprised around 300 gigabases of sequencing data and 85 million or so unique TCR sequences. Donor age, sex, ethnicity and CMV serostatus were collected together with the repertoire data. HLA typing included class I and class II loci at four-digit resolution. The study aimed to test whether cataloging public T cell receptors could reveal signatures of past pathogen exposure. Every repertoire in the discovery cohort had been generated on one and the same sequencing platform. In the later analysis, no new phenotypic data were used to find candidate immune exposures; instead, reliance was placed on TCR beta sequences and their occurrence across donors. On average, roughly 240,000 unique TCR beta nucleotide sequences were sequenced per donor among some 430 genotyped donors of the cohort, with 15% to 20% of those sequences being non-productive.

The paper as a whole reports these results and caveats: The presence/absence analyses assumed that sequencing depth was roughly uniform across donors, and that assumption may not be true. Cytomegalovirus status was reported to be diagnosed by the classifier with high specificity and sensitivity in both the original and validation cohorts. Only TCR beta chains were sequenced in this cohort, and the absence of alpha or paired-chain data limited detectable features. While some public TCRs were present in many individuals, most TCR sequences turned up only very rarely across donors. A later genetic analysis associated a missense DCLRE1C variant with V-gene and J-gene trimming of TCR beta chains, and an independent cohort replicated the association. A later genetic analysis reported fewer N-insertions in productive TCRs among donors in an Asian-associated ancestry cluster than the approximately 670-donor mean. For the cohort, immune exposure information was limited to CMV serostatus. In a later analysis, TCR association rates were found to vary across HLA loci, with the most associated TCRs seen for DRB1 alleles and the fewest for HLA-C alleles. In vitro tests confirmed that a few of the cytomegalovirus-associated TCR beta chains recognize cytomegalovirus antigens. Because HLA typing was missing for some donors at each locus, association tests included only the typed subset. Correlated functional status among segregating V segments might be attributable to linkage disequilibrium, but an unknown experimental factor could not be ruled out. The study gave a list of 150 to 200 TCR beta chains associated with cytomegalovirus. A group of highly shared sequence variants was considered likely to be a technical artifact of the sequencing pipeline. Specific HLA alleles were associated with about 17,000 TCR beta sequences at a false discovery rate of 0.05 in a later analysis. It was suggested by the authors that the approach could potentially be generalized to other disease states and immunological phenotypes. A later analysis found that HLA-associated TCR beta chains were more clonally expanded and had lower generation probabilities than equally common non-associated chains. A further reported finding was that TCR beta sequences accurately predicted the HLA-A and HLA-B alleles for most subjects in the first cohort. Strong co-occurrence of HLA alleles, especially DR and DQ, made assigning TCR associations to individual alleles difficult. According to a later analysis, parvovirus B19, influenza, CMV and Epstein-Barr virus appeared linked to several top co-occurrence clusters. An earlier analysis of several hundred of the donors showed that most TCR beta V segments appeared in productive rearrangements either about 87% or about 30% of the time, which broadly matched IMGT annotations. The earlier analysis of 587 of the donors excluded 15 to 20 rarely observed V segments, including chromosome 9 orphons, because counts were too low. According to a later analysis, most CMV-associated TCR beta chains appeared to be HLA-restricted, and the HLA associations seemed to be driven largely by CMV exposure.

The cohort consisted of hundreds of healthy bone marrow donors. At the time of sampling, all cohort members were nominally healthy, though unrecorded immune exposures were likely present. The donor tested CMV seronegative and was one of the 352 seronegative cohort members. Each donor provided a peripheral blood sample, and peripheral blood mononuclear cells were used for TCR beta sequencing. Genomic DNA was extracted from the blood cell samples with the Qiagen DNeasy Blood Extraction Kit. Of note for this clone: Its antigen target is currently unknown.

Library construction relied on the immunoSEQ multiplex PCR assay. A mixture of 60 forward primers for TCR Vbeta segments and 13 reverse primers for TCR Jbeta segments was used in the multiplex PCR. The CDR3 region of rearranged TCR beta genes was amplified from genomic DNA by a multiplex PCR assay. Amplified TCR beta libraries were sequenced as 87-base-pair reads on the Illumina HiSeq System. Per the original workflow: In a later analysis, tens of millions of unique TCR beta chains were counted across the roughly 610 repertoires, and roughly 10 million of these chains were shared by at least two donors. Raw reads were error-corrected and collapsed into unique sequences with a nearest-neighbor algorithm that merged closely related sequences to remove PCR and sequencing errors. To assign V, D and J gene segments, CDR3 sequences were aligned to IMGT reference sequences. Each retained sequence needed at least a six-nucleotide match to both a V gene segment and a J gene segment. Rearrangements were called productive when the CDR3 lacked stop codons and stayed in frame with V and J; all others were non-productive. Following IMGT convention, CDR3 was defined as the stretch from the second conserved V-encoded cysteine to the conserved J-encoded phenylalanine. The earlier analysis of 500 to 650 of the donors excluded any sequence lacking an unambiguous match to a single V gene segment. In an earlier analysis of several hundred of the donors, a V segment was called functional when productive rearrangements were above 56.7%, and segregating when the standard deviation between donors exceeded 5%. A statistical classification framework was built to diagnose cytomegalovirus status from the catalog of TCR beta chain sequences. V and J gene assignment, in a later analysis, came from comparing TCR nucleotide sequences with IMGT/GENE-DB human TR gene sequences. Using the TCRdist pipeline, a later analysis assigned CDR3 sequences along with most-parsimonious VDJ recombination scenarios. In a later analysis, each TCR beta chain was defined by its CDR3 amino acid sequence together with its V-gene family, and reads without a unique V-gene family were excluded. As a way to deal with suspected cross-contamination and a sequencing artifact, a later analysis dropped 450 to 700 nucleotide sequences that were highly shared and had low generation probability. A later analysis calculated a clonal expansion index for each public chain from normalized within-repertoire ranks of inferred template counts. In a later analysis, generation probabilities were computed with a VDJ recombination model fitted to out-of-frame rearrangements, and the resulting probabilities were checked against IGoR. In a later analysis, hypergeometric tests were used to score TCR-TCR, TCR-HLA and TCR-CMV co-occurrence, with a repertoire-size bias correction applied to TCR pairs. In a later analysis, false discovery rates were estimated by permuting HLA or CMV assignments 20 times. In a later analysis, co-occurring TCRs were grouped with DBSCAN, and TCRdist sequence similarity was added when clustering was performed within HLA-allele-positive subsets. Repertoires with fewer than 30,000 or more than 120,000 public chains, plus five repertoires with anomalous nucleotide sharing, were excluded from co-occurrence clustering. Here the immuneACCESS table is served through TCRdb, limited to in-frame sequences with V and J called. Missing clones are a known gap in these copies; in checked studies unresolved V genes cover under half, and the rest lacks a known reason. V, J and clone size are those of that table, while D and trimming were read from the DNA. The sample's records list approximately 92,000 clones. Together, the top ten hold 3% to 3.5% of the sample.

The sequencing input was PBMCs. The receptor was isolated from a woman younger than 45 in good health and CMV-seronegative.

The DNA sequence is given as TGTGCCAGCACGTCGACAGGGACGTCACCCCTCCACTTT. This sequence encodes CASTSTGTSPLHF. This sequence uses TRBV6-5 and TRBJ1-6, with TRBD1 matching 7 junction bases. At the junction V is shortened by 7 bases and J by 10 bases; bases outside the gene matches: 7. The germline V gene yields MNHEY for CDR1 and SVGAGI for CDR2. The CDR3, cysteine through phenylalanine, is 13 amino acids long. The CDR3 DNA has 39 bases and is translated from base 1.